Reported below is one T cell receptor beta chain. The germline V gene encodes CDR1 SEHNR and CDR2 FQNEAQ (reference sequence). V was pared by 1 base and J by 11 bases, with 12 bases between. The CDR3 is 13 amino acids. The sample comes from a study of OX40 agonist ivuxolimab in advanced cancers. Assay used: immunoSEQ multiplex PCR; TCRdb lists only in-frame clones, some missing. The sample has about 70,000 clones, 82% seen once. The chain has TRBV7-9 and TRBJ2-1; D is uncertain. The specimen comprised CD4+ or CD8+ T cells sorted from blood, sampled in a trial of the OX40 agonist ivuxolimab. The receptor comes from an adult with an advanced solid tumor such as melanoma, head and neck, liver or kidney cancer. CDR3 DNA: TGTGCCAGCAGCTTAGACGACCGAGAGAAGCAGTTCTTC. Its translation is CASSLDDREKQFF.